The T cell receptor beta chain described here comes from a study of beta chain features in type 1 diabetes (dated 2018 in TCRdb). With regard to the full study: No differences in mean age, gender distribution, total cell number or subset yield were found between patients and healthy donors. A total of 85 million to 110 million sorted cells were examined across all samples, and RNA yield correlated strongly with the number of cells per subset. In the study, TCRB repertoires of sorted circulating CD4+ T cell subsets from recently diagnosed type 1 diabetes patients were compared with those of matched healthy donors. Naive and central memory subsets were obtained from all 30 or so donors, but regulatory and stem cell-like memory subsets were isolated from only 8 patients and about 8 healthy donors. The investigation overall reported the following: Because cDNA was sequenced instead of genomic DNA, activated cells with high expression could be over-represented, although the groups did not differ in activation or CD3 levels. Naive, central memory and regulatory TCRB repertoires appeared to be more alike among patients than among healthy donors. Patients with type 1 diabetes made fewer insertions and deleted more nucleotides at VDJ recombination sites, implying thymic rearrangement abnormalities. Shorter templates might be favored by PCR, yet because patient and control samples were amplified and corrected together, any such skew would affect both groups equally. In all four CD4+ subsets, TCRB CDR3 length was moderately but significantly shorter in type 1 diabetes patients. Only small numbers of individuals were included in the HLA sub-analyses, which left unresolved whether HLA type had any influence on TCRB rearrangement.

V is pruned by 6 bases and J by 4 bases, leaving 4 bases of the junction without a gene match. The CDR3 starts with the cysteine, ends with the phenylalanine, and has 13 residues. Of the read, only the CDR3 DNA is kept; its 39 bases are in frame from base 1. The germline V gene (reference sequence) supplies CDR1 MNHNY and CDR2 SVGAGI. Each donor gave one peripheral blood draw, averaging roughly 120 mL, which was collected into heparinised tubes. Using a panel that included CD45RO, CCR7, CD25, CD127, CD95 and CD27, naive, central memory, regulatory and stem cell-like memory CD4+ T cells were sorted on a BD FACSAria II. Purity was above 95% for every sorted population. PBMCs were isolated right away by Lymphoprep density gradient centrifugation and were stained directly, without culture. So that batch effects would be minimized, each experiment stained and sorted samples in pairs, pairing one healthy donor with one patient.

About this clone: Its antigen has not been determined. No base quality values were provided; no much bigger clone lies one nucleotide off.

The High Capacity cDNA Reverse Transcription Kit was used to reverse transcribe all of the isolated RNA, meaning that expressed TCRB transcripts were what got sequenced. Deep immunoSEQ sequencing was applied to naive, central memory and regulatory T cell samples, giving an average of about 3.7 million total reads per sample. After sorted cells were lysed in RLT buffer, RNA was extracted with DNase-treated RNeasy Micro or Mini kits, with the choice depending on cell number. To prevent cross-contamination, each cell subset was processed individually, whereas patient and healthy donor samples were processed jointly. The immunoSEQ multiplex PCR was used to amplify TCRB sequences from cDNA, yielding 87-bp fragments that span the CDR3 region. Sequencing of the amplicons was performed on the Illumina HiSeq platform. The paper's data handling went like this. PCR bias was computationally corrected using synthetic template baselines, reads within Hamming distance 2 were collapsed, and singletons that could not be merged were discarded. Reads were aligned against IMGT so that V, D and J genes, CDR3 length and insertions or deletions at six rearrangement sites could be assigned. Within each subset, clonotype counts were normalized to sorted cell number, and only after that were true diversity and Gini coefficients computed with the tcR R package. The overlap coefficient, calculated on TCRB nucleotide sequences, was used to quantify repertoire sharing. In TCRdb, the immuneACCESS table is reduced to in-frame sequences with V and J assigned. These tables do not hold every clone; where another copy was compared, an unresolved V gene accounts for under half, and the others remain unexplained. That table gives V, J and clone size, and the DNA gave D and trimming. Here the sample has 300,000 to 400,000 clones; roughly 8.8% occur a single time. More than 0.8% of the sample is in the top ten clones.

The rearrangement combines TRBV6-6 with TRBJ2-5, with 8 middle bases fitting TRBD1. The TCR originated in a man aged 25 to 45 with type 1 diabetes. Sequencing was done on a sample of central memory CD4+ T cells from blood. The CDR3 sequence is CASSQGQVETQYF. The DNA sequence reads TGTGCCAGCAGCCAGGGACAGGTAGAGACCCAGTACTTC.